This T cell receptor (beta chain) derives from a study of cytomegalovirus exposure and HLA in healthy donors. Turning to this clone: Its antigen is unknown.

Generated by immunoSEQ multiplex PCR, the TCRdb table keeps only in-frame clones and is missing some. The sample has around 190,000 clones; about 82% are singletons. Study-wide results and caveats: It was reportedly the case that the classifier diagnosed cytomegalovirus status with high specificity and sensitivity. The CMV antigen specificity of a few CMV-associated chains was confirmed through in vitro analysis. The tendency of first-cohort TCR clusters to co-occur in the 120 validation repertoires was the finding of a later analysis.

The CDR3 extends over 15 amino acids. The germline gives CDR1 LNHDA, CDR2 SQIVND (reference sequence). The V and J ends lost 6 bases and 4 bases, in that order; junction bases with no gene match: 8. The chain couples TRBV19 to TRBJ2-1; 8 bases align to TRBD2. This receptor was obtained from a woman between 18 and 29 years old in good health and CMV-seronegative. Source material: PBMCs. CDR3 loop: CASSRSGSSYNEQFF. In DNA form, the CDR3 reads TGTGCCAGTAGCCGAAGCGGGAGTTCTTACAATGAGCAGTTCTTC. The full variable domain, its missing parts supplied by reference TRBV19 and TRBJ2-1, is DGGITQSPKYLFRKEGQNVTLSCEQNLNHDAMYWYRQDPGQGLRLIYYSQIVNDFQKGDIAEGYSVSREKKESFPLTVTSAQKNPTAFYLCASSRSGSSYNEQFFGPGTRLTVL.